Listed here are 6 T cell receptor beta chains from one sample, sequenced in a study of neurological immune-mediated disorders. TCRdb called the 5' RACE reads again in MiXCR, with one record for every CDR3 protein. This table holds roughly 71,000 distinct CDR3 sequences, about 4% found once. The sequenced sample consisted of PBMCs. Receptor source: a man aged 30 to 45 with multiple sclerosis.

Ten or more counts support this clonotype. The V call is TRBV20-1, the J call TRBJ2-3; D is unclear. The length of the CDR3 is 13 residues. Germline V gene lookup returns CDR1 DFQATT and CDR2 SNEGSKA (reference sequence). Trimming left V 1 base short and J 3 bases short, with 8 bases between. The CDR3 region is CSARGFPTDTQYF. The CDR3 nucleotides are TGCAGTGCTAGAGGGTTCCCAACAGATACGCAGTATTTT.

This clonotype was observed many times. The rearrangement uses TRBV6-2 or TRBV6-3 and TRBJ2-4; possibly TRBD1 or TRBD2 for D (5 bases each). CDR3 size: 14 residues. Germline-derived CDR1 and CDR2 are MNHEY and SVGEGT. The V gene lost 2 bases and the J gene lost 2 bases, with 7 bases spanning the gap. The DNA of the CDR3 is TGTGCCAGCAGTTACGGGGGATCCAAAAACATTCAGTACTTC. As protein: CASSYGGSKNIQYF.

This clonotype was seen at least ten times. The CDR3 protein is CASSEYDVYTEAFF. As DNA, the CDR3 is TGTGCCAGCAGCGAGTATGATGTATACACTGAAGCTTTCTTT. The chain uses TRBV9 and TRBJ1-1; D gene unclear. The V end lost 3 bases, the J end lost 3 bases, and 12 bases lay between the germline ends. Looked up from germline, CDR1 is SGDLS and CDR2 is YYNGEE. The CDR3 runs to 14 residues.

About this clonotype: It may be a read error: a sequence one base away is much more abundant. The chain recombines TRBV2 with TRBJ2-2; D may be TRBD2 (5 bases). Looked up from germline, CDR1 is SNHLY and CDR2 is FYNNEI. The CDR3 sequence is 12 residues long. The CDR3 region is CASSDLTGEMFF. The CDR3 bases are TGTGCCAGCAGTGACTTAACCGGGGAGATGTTTTTT.

There are many counts of this clonotype. The chain is built from TRBV20-1 and TRBJ2-7; D not certain. Deletions cut 3 bases from V and 1 base from J, with 7 bases between. The CDR3 is 12 amino acids. The germline V gene has CDR1 DFQATT and CDR2 SNEGSKA (reference sequence). This CDR3 reads CSASPTSYEQYF. DNA of the CDR3: TGCAGTGCTAGTCCCACATCCTACGAGCAGTACTTC.

Ten or more counts support this clonotype. This chain links TRBV12-3 or TRBV12-4 with TRBJ2-1; TRBD2 aligns across 12 bases. The CDR3 contains 16 residues. Trimming cost V 6 bases and J 6 bases; bases outside gene matches: 9. DNA for the CDR3: TGTGCCAGCAGGAGTTTCCCTAGCGGGGGGGCCAATGAGCAGTTCTTC. Translation: CASRSFPSGGANEQFF.